The subject of this entry is one T cell receptor (beta chain). In its sample, this clonotype was seen once. No antigen is known for it. No base qualities exist here, and no much larger clone lies one base off it. V loses 4 bases of germline sequence and J loses 5 bases, and the interval between the two ends is 8 bases. The CDR3 holds 13 amino acids from the cysteine to the phenylalanine. Kept here is only the CDR3 DNA, which spans 39 bases and is read in frame from base 1. The CDR1 and CDR2 encoded by the germline V gene are SNHLY and FYNNEI. Library creation used 5' RACE. Sequencing used an Illumina HiSeq 2500. A second PCR of about 6 to 11 cycles was performed with a sample-barcoded 5' primer and a J-beta primer mix. Each TCR beta cDNA molecule received a unique molecular identifier from a template-switch 5' adaptor carrying 12 random nucleotides. Each sample yielded at least 3 million CDR3-containing paired-end reads. First-strand cDNA synthesis was performed from all RNA using the Mint cDNA synthesis kit, with priming by a TRBC-specific oligonucleotide. Following uracil-DNA glycosylase treatment, a first 18-cycle PCR with universal primers M1SS and BC2_uni_R was performed on all cDNA. The paper's data handling went like this. Normalization of each sample was performed by random selection of 1 million high-quality reads, each carrying a distinct molecular identifier. Reads sharing molecular identifiers were discarded rather than binned into consensus sequences. CDR3 identification, clonotype clustering and error correction used MiTCR with a Q25 quality threshold and the strictest error-elimination algorithm. A nonparametric unseen species model using Euler transformation provided a lower-bound estimate of total TCR beta diversity. TCRdb itself trimmed the public reads at Q25 with fastp, ran MiXCR and retained productive beta chains. Under each unique CDR3 protein, matching rows form one entry showing the most common genes and DNA. The V and J calls follow TCRdb's processing rather than the paper's. Present in this sample are over a million distinct CDR3 sequences, 55% to 75% of which were seen just once. The top ten constitute over 6.5% of the sample.

These data belong to a study of blood T cells in healthy people across ages (dated by TCRdb to between 2015 and 2017). General notes on the study: In model experiments, template switching captured about one uniquely barcoded TCR beta cDNA molecule for every two T cells. To avoid experimental bias, donors of different ages were spread randomly across the sequencing lanes. Using deep sequencing normalized with unique cDNA molecular identifiers, the study measured how TCR beta repertoire diversity changes with age. Using the same blood draw, the study looked at two additional independent replicas of 1 million unique cDNA reads for two donors, one aged 18 to 30 and the other aged 80 or older. Four age groups were formed from the donors: young (average 16 years), middle-aged (approximately 39), aged (around 62) and long-lived (around 82). Beyond this particular receptor, the publication reports: Estimates of total diversity from one million sequenced T cells were regarded as lower bounds and underestimates. As age increased, observed TCR beta diversity per million T cells dropped in a roughly linear way, and a significant reduction was already evident by age 40. Because profiling used bulk unsorted PBMCs, naive and antigen-experienced compartments could not be compared conclusively. Compared with the aged group, more naive CD4+ T cells, fewer expanded clones and increased TCR diversity were shown by the long-lived group, suggesting age selection. A strong correlation was found between observed TCR beta diversity and the percentage of naive T cells measured by flow cytometry. The CMV infection status of donors was not known, potentially confounding age-related changes in expanded clonotypes.

Donors were 39 systemically healthy Caucasian individuals from Russia aged roughly 6 to 100 years. Each donor gave approximately 9.3 milliliters of peripheral blood, collected into EDTA-treated Vacutainer tubes. Ficoll-Paque density-gradient centrifugation was used to isolate PBMCs, with at least 7 million per sample. Total RNA was extracted from PBMCs with Trizol reagent, with at least 5.5 micrograms obtained per sample. Naive CD45RAhigh/CD27high T cell percentages were measured by flow cytometry on a PBMC aliquot from every donor. The sequencing input was blood. This chain is built from TRBV2 and TRBJ1-4, with the D gene uncertain. This receptor was identified in a man between 18 and 29 years old in good health. The nucleotide sequence reads TGTGCCAGCAGTGGACTGCCAAATGAAAAACTGTTTTTT. Its protein product is CASSGLPNEKLFF.